These 21 T cell receptor beta chains originate from one sample sequenced in a study of tumor-infiltrating lymphocytes in primary liver carcinoma. With 500 ng total RNA as template and a constant-region primer, TCR beta cDNA was made. A slightly modified ARM-PCR protocol with three nested multiplex PCR rounds produced these TCR beta libraries. PCR rounds one and two used TRBV1-TRBV30 forward primers with a C-beta reverse primer for about 9 cycles each. TCRdb redid the calling of the multiplex PCR reads with MiXCR, one entry per CDR3 protein. The sample lists 90,000 to 150,000 distinct CDR3 sequences, about two thirds occurring once. Co-extracting RNA and DNA was done with 20-30 mg of unsorted bulk tissue as input. The sequencing input was tumor-adjacent normal liver tissue. The origin of the receptors is a woman aged 60 to 75 with primary liver carcinoma and hepatitis B virus infection.

This clonotype has ten or more counts. The chain links TRBV28 to TRBJ2-1; TRBD2 might be the D (7 bases). The CDR3 is made up of 15 amino acids. In germline, CDR1 is MDHEN, CDR2 SYDVKM. V dropped 5 bases and J dropped 8 bases, with 19 bases sitting between them. DNA for the CDR3: TGTGCCAGCAGTCCCGTTAGGAGAGGGGGGGATGAGCAGTTCTTC. It specifies CASSPVRRGGDEQFF.

This clonotype was counted at least ten times. The J gene is TRBJ2-2, the V gene TRBV6-5; 9 bases match TRBD1. Germline-derived CDR1 and CDR2 are MNHEY and SVGAGI. V was clipped by 5 bases and J by 2 bases; unmatched bases: 9. CDR3 length equals 17 residues. The chain's CDR3 is CASSPAMTGGNTGELFF. CDR3 coding DNA: TGTGCCAGCAGTCCCGCCATGACAGGGGGAAACACCGGGGAGCTGTTTTTT.

This clonotype was counted a few times. The junction shows a germline mismatch at one end, possibly a read error. The chain carries TRBV29-1 and TRBJ1-2, with D perhaps matching TRBD1 (6 bases). The CDR3 has 11 residues. The germline gives CDR1 SQVTM, CDR2 ANQGSEA. The CDR3 here is CSIKQGDGYTF. The CDR3 DNA reads as TGTAGCATTAAACAGGGTGATGGCTACACCTTC.

Regarding this clonotype: It is likely a read error, because the conserved phenylalanine at the end of the CDR3 is missing. The V gene is TRBV6-5, the J gene TRBJ1-2; 10 bases line up with TRBD1. Trimming at V came to 6 bases and at J to 2 bases, leaving 18 bases not matched to a gene. Germline-derived CDR1 and CDR2 are MNHEY and SVGAGI. The length of the CDR3 is 19 residues. CDR3 in DNA: TGTGCCAGCAGACCCTGGGGACAGGGGTCGCGAGGGATGAACTATGGCTACACCTTA. It translates to CASRPWGQGSRGMNYGYTL.

Within the sample, this clonotype is medium-sized. The V gene is TRBV11-2, the J gene TRBJ2-1, with TRBD2 matching over 12 bases. From germline, CDR1 is SGHAT and CDR2 FQNNGV. Trimming cost V 5 bases and J 10 bases; bases outside gene matches: 6. This CDR3 region has 14 residues. The CDR3 sequence: CASSPGTSGREQFF. The CDR3 DNA reads as TGTGCCAGCAGCCCGGGGACTAGCGGGCGAGAGCAGTTCTTC. The full variable domain, its missing parts supplied by reference TRBV11-2 and TRBJ2-1, is EAGVAQSPRYKIIEKRQSVAFWCNPISGHATLYWYQQILGQGPKLLIQFQNNGVVDDSQLPKDRFSAERLKGVDSTLKIQPAKLEDSAVYLCASSPGTSGREQFFGPGTRLTVL.

This clonotype was seen a handful of times. The chain couples TRBV28 to TRBJ2-1; 8 bases align to TRBD2. There are 17 residues in the CDR3. Germline CDR1 reads MDHEN; CDR2 reads SYDVKM. J gave up 1 base and V 7 bases, and 12 bases lay outside the gene matches. CDR3 residues: CASIRAGGFSSYNEQFF. CDR3 DNA sequence: TGTGCCAGCATTCGTGCGGGAGGCTTTAGTTCCTACAATGAGCAGTTCTTC.

This clonotype was observed many times. This chain links TRBV10-2 with TRBJ1-5; maybe TRBD1 (5 bases). This CDR3 contains 14 residues. V was clipped by 7 bases and J by 0 bases, with 10 bases between them. CDR1 and CDR2 from the germline V gene are WSHSY and SAAADI. The CDR3, as DNA: TGCGCCAGCAATGACAGACATAGCAATCAGCCCCAGCATTTT. Translated: CASNDRHSNQPQHF.

Turning to this clonotype: A read error may produce the germline difference seen at one junction end. This sequence joins TRBV28 and TRBJ2-7; D ambiguous. The CDR3 runs 14 residues. Germline values: CDR1 MDHEN, CDR2 SYDVKM. The chain's CDR3 is CVTVRGTLRNEQNF. In DNA form, the CDR3 reads TGTGTCACCGTCAGAGGAACTCTACGGAACGAGCAGAACTTC.

Written as DNA, the CDR3 is TGTGCCAGCAATTATCAGGGGGCAGGCGGCTACACCTTC. It codes for CASNYQGAGGYTF. This chain uses TRBV28 with TRBJ1-2, with 8 bases identical to TRBD1. Trimming at V came to 7 bases and at J to 8 bases, leaving 9 bases not matched to a gene. Germline V gene data show CDR1 as MDHEN and CDR2 as SYDVKM. This CDR3 is 13 amino acids long.

Details on this clonotype: With a much larger clone just one base away, this may be a read error. A read error is likely, as this CDR3 ends without the conserved phenylalanine or tryptophan. The rearrangement uses TRBV7-9 and TRBJ1-2, with D maybe TRBD1 (5 bases). There are 15 residues in the CDR3. CDR1 SEHNR and CDR2 FQNEAQ come from the germline V gene (reference sequence). Deletions cut 6 bases from V and 5 bases from J, with 19 bases between. CDR3 amino acids: CASSEMGSGRYGYTL. The CDR3 DNA follows: TGTGCCAGCAGTGAGATGGGATCGGGACGGTATGGCTACACCCTC.

Turning to this clonotype: One junction end disagrees with the germline gene, perhaps due to a read error. V is TRBV6-5 and J is TRBJ2-1; TRBD2 aligns across 7 bases. CDR3 length: 15 residues. Germline V gives CDR1 MNHEY, CDR2 SVGAGI. The CDR3 loop is CTSTFRGSSYNEHFF. The CDR3 DNA is TGTACCAGCACTTTCCGCGGGAGCTCCTACAATGAGCACTTCTTC.

The V and J genes are TRBV6-5 and TRBJ2-3; possibly TRBD1 for D (5 bases). CDR1 and CDR2 (germline): MNHEY, SVGAGI. V was pared by 9 bases and J by 7 bases, with 23 bases between. This CDR3 has 15 amino acids. This chain's CDR3 is CASRGPGNRMYTQYF. The CDR3 DNA reads TGTGCCAGTAGAGGACCAGGTAACAGGATGTATACGCAGTATTTT.

Of note for this clonotype: At one of its ends the junction is not consistent with the germline gene, which may arise from a read error. This chain connects TRBV11-3 to TRBJ2-3, with 8 bases matching TRBD1. The CDR3 spans 16 residues. In germline, CDR1 is SGHNT, CDR2 YENEEA. The CDR3 coding sequence is TGTGCCAGCAGCCCCCGACAGGGGTCAATCACAGATACACAGTGTTTT. Amino acid sequence: CASSPRQGSITDTQCF.

With regard to this clonotype: One base away lies a much larger clone, so this may be a sequencing read error. The gene calls are TRBV28 and TRBJ2-5, with 9 bases that match TRBD2. CDR1 is MDHEN and CDR2 is SYDVKM in the germline V gene. The CDR3 contains 13 residues. The V gene end was trimmed by 5 bases and the J gene end by 5 bases; junction bases not matched to a gene: 3. The CDR3 DNA follows: TGTGCCAGCAGTGGGACTAGCTGTGAGACCCAGTACTTC. This sequence encodes CASSGTSCETQYF.

This CDR3 is CARNHLSSGVNEQFF. The CDR3 nucleotides read TGTGCCAGGAACCACTTGTCCAGCGGAGTCAATGAGCAGTTCTTC. The chain couples TRBV5-5 to TRBJ2-1; a weak D match, TRBD2 (5 bases). Germline V lookup: CDR1 SGHKS, CDR2 YYEKEE (reference sequence). V lost 8 bases to trimming and J lost 6 bases, with 21 bases between them. CDR3 size: 15 residues.

The V call is TRBV5-6, the J call TRBJ1-6, with D possibly being TRBD1 (5 bases). V was pared by 4 bases and J by 8 bases, with 28 bases between. Germline V lookup: CDR1 SGHDT, CDR2 YYEEEE. The CDR3 loop spans 19 amino acids. Here the CDR3 reads CASSPSIRNGPGPYSPLHF. The CDR3 coding sequence is TGTGCCAGCAGCCCATCGATTAGGAACGGACCGGGACCTTATTCACCCCTCCACTTT.

Remarks on this clonotype: This may arise from a read error, as a much more abundant clone is one base away. The V call is TRBV5-1, the J call TRBJ2-1, with D possibly being TRBD1 or TRBD2 (5 bases each). The germline CDR1 and CDR2 sequences are SGHRS and YFSETQ. The CDR3 has 12 amino acids. V dropped 7 bases and J dropped 3 bases, with 8 bases sitting between them. In DNA, the CDR3 is TGCGCCAGCGTGAGGGGCTACAATGAGCAGTTCTTC. Its translation is CASVRGYNEQFF.

The rearrangement links TRBV19 to TRBJ1-5; tentatively, D is TRBD1 (6 bases). Trimming cost V 3 bases and J 2 bases, with 11 bases left between them. The CDR3 extends over 15 amino acids. The germline V gene has CDR1 LNHDA and CDR2 SQIVND (reference sequence). The CDR3 region has the DNA TGTGCCAGTAGTATCAGGGAGGGGGGCAATCAGCCCCAGCATTTT. Translating it yields CASSIREGGNQPQHF.

Remarks on this clonotype: The junction and the germline gene differ at one end; a read error may be behind it. This sequence joins TRBV28 and TRBJ2-7; unclear D gene. The CDR3 is 15 amino acids. From germline, CDR1 is MDHEN and CDR2 SYDVKM. CDR3 nucleotide sequence: TGTGCCAGCAGTTCACACACAGTAGGGTCCTATGAGCAGTACTTC. Translating it yields CASSSHTVGSYEQYF.

Concerning this clonotype itself: This may be a read error: a much more frequent sequence differs by one nucleotide. The rearrangement links TRBV5-1 to TRBJ2-5; 7 bases fit TRBD2. This CDR3 spans 14 amino acids. CDR1 and CDR2 (germline): SGHRS, YFSETQ. The trim removed 4 bases at V and 5 bases at J, leaving 8 bases unmatched. The CDR3 sequence: CASSPTSWRETQYF. The CDR3 DNA is TGCGCCAGCAGCCCGACTAGCTGGAGGGAGACCCAGTACTTC.

As regards this clonotype: The junction shows a germline mismatch at one end, possibly a read error. The gene calls are TRBV29-1 and TRBJ2-7, with D unclear. The CDR3 covers 13 residues. Germline lookup yields CDR1 SQVTM and CDR2 ANQGSEA. The CDR3 DNA follows: TGCAGCGTTGAAACTGGTATCTCCCACGAGCAGTACTTC. Its translation: CSVETGISHEQYF.